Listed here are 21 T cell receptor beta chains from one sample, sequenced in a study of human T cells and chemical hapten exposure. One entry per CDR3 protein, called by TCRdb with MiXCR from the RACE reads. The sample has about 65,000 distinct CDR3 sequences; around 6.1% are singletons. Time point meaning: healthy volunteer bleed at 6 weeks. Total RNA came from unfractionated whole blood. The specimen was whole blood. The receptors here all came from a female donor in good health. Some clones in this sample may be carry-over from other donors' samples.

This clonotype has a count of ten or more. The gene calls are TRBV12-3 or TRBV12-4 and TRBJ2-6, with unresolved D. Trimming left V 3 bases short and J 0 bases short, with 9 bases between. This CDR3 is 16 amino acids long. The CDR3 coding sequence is TGTGCCAGCAGTTTGGTCAGAGACTCTGGGGCCAACGTCCTGACTTTC. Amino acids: CASSLVRDSGANVLTF.

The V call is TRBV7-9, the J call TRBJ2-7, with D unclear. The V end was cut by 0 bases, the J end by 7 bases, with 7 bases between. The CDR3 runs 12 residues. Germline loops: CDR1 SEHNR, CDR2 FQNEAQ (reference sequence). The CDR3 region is CASSLAFGEQYF. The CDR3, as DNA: TGTGCCAGCAGCTTAGCGTTCGGGGAGCAGTACTTC.

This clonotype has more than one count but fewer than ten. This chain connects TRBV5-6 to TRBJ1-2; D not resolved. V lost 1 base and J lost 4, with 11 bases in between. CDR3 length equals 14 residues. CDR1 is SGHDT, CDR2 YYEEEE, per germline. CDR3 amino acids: CASSLNGGSYGYTF. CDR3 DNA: TGTGCCAGCAGCTTGAACGGTGGGAGCTATGGCTACACCTTC.

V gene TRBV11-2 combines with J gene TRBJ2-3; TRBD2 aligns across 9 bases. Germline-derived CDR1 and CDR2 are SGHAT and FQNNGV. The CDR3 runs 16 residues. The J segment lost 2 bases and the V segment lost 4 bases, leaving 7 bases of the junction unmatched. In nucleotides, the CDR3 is TGTGCCAGCAGCTCCCCGGGACTAGCCTACACAGATACGCAGTATTTT. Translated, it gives CASSSPGLAYTDTQYF. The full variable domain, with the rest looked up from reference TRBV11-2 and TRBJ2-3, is EAGVAQSPRYKIIEKRQSVAFWCNPISGHATLYWYQQILGQGPKLLIQFQNNGVVDDSQLPKDRFSAERLKGVDSTLKIQPAKLEDSAVYLCASSSPGLAYTDTQYFGPGTRLTVL.

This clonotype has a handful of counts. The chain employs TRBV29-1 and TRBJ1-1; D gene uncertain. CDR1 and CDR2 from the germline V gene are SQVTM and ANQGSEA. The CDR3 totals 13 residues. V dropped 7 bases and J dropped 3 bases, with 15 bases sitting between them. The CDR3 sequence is CSGTLRGDTEAFF. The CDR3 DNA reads TGCAGCGGCACCCTGAGAGGAGACACTGAAGCTTTCTTT.

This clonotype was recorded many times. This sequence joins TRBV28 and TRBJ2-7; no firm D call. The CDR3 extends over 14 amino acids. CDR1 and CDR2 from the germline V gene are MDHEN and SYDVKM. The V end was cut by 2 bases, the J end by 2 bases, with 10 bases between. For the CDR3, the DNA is TGTGCCAGCAGTTTAAGGCACGAAACCTACGAGCAGTACTTC. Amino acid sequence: CASSLRHETYEQYF.

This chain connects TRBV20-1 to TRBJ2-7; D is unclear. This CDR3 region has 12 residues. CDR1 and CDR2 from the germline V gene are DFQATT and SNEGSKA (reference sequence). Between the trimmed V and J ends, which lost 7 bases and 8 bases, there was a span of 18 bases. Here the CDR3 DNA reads TGCAGTGGCAGTCAGCCAACTACGAAGCAGTACTTC. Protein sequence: CSGSQPTTKQYF.

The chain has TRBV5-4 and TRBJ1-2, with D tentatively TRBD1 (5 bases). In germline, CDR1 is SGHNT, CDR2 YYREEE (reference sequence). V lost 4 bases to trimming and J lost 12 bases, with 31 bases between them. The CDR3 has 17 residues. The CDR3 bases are TGTGCCAGCAGCCCCCGGCGCGGGGGTAGTGGGTCTGCAGGGAACACCTTC. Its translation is CASSPRRGGSGSAGNTF.

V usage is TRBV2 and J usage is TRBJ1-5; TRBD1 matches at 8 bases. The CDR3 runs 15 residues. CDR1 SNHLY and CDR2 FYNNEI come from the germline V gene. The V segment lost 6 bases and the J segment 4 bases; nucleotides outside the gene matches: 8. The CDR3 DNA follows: TGTGCCAGCAGACTAACAGGGGGGGTTAATCAGCCCCAGCATTTT. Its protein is CASRLTGGVNQPQHF.

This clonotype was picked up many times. The DNA of the CDR3 is TGTGCCAGCAGCTTGGGATATTCACCCCTCCACTTT. Its protein is CASSLGYSPLHF. This sequence joins TRBV5-6 and TRBJ1-6; no clear D. The germline V gene has CDR1 SGHDT and CDR2 YYEEEE. The length of the CDR3 is 12 residues. V lost 0 bases and J 8 bases, leaving 3 bases between the germline ends.

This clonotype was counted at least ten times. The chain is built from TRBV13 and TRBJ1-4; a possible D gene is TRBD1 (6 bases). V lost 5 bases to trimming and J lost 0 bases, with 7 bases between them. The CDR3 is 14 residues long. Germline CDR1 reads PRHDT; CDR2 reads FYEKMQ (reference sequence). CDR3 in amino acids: CASSRTATNEKLFF. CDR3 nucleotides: TGTGCCAGCAGCCGGACAGCAACTAATGAAAAACTGTTTTTT.

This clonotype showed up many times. The CDR3 loop is CASSSETSGRDETQYF. The DNA of the CDR3 is TGTGCCAGCAGCTCAGAGACTAGCGGGAGGGATGAGACCCAGTACTTC. This chain uses TRBV7-2 with TRBJ2-5; 14 nucleotides match TRBD2. Germline V gene sequence: CDR1 SGHTA, CDR2 FQGNSA. The CDR3 has 16 residues. V shed 4 bases and J 5 bases; nucleotides not matched to a gene: 6.

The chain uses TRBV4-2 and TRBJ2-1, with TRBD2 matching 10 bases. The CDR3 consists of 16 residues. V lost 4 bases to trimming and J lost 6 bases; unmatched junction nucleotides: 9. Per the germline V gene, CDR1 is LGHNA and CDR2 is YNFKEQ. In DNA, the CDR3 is TGTGCCAGCAGCCCTGGAGGTAGCGGGAGGTTCAATGAGCAGTTCTTC. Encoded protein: CASSPGGSGRFNEQFF.

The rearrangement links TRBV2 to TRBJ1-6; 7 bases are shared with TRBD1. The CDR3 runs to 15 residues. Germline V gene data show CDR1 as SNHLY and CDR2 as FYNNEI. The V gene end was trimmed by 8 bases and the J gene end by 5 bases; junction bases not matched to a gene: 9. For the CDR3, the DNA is TGTGCCAGCCAAAACCCACAGGGGAATAATTCACCCCTCCACTTT. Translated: CASQNPQGNNSPLHF.

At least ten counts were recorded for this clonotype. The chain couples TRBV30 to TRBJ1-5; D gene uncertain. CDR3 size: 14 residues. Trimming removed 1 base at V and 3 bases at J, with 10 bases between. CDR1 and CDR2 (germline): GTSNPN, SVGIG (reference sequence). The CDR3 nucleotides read TGTGCCTGGAGTGGGACGGGGATCAATCAGCCCCAGCATTTT. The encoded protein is CAWSGTGINQPQHF. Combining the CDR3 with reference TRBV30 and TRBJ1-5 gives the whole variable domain SQTIHQWPATLVQPVGSPLSLECTVEGTSNPNLYWYRQAAGRGLQLLFYSVGIGQISSEVPQNLSASRPQDRQFILSSKKLLLSDSGFYLCAWSGTGINQPQHFGDGTRLSIL.

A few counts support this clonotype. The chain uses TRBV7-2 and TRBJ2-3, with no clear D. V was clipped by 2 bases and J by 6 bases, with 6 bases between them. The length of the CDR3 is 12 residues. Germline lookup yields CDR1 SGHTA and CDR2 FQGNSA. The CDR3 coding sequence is TGTGCCAGCAGCTTAATGGGGGATACGCAGTATTTT. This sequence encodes CASSLMGDTQYF.

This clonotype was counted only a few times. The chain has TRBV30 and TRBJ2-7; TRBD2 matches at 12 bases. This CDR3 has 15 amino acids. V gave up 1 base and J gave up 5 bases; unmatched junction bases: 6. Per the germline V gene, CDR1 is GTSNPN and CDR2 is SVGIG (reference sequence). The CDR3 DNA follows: TGTGCCTGGAGTGACGCCGGGACTAGCGGGCACGAGCAGTACTTC. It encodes CAWSDAGTSGHEQYF. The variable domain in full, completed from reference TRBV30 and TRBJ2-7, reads SQTIHQWPATLVQPVGSPLSLECTVEGTSNPNLYWYRQAAGRGLQLLFYSVGIGQISSEVPQNLSASRPQDRQFILSSKKLLLSDSGFYLCAWSDAGTSGHEQYFGPGTRLTVT.

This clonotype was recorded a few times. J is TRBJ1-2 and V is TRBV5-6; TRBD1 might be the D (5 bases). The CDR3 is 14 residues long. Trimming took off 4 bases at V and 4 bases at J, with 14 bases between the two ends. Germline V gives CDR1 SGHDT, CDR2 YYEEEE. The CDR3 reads CASSRDPRGYGYTF. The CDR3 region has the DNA TGTGCCAGCAGCAGGGACCCCCGCGGCTATGGCTACACCTTC.

CDR3 DNA: TGTGCCAGTAGTATAGAAGTCGGCGGGAGTCCCGACGAGCAGTTCTTC. It translates to CASSIEVGGSPDEQFF. This chain uses TRBV19 with TRBJ2-1, with 7 bases aligning to TRBD2. The CDR3 loop spans 16 amino acids. The V gene's germline CDR1 is LNHDA and CDR2 SQIVND (reference sequence). V was pared by 0 bases and J by 10 bases, with 12 bases of the junction left unmatched.

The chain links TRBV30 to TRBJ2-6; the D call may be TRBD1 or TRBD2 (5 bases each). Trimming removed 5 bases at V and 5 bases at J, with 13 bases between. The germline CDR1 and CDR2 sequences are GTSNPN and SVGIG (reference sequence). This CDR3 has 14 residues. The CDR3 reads CAWEGTPRANVLTF. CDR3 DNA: TGTGCCTGGGAAGGGACCCCGCGGGCCAACGTCCTGACTTTC.

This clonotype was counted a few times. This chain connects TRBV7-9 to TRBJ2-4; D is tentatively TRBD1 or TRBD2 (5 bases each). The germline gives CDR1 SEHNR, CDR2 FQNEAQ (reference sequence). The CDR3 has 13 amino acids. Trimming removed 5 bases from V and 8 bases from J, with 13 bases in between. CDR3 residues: CASSRDPEDIQYF. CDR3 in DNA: TGTGCCAGCAGCCGGGACCCCGAGGACATTCAGTACTTC.